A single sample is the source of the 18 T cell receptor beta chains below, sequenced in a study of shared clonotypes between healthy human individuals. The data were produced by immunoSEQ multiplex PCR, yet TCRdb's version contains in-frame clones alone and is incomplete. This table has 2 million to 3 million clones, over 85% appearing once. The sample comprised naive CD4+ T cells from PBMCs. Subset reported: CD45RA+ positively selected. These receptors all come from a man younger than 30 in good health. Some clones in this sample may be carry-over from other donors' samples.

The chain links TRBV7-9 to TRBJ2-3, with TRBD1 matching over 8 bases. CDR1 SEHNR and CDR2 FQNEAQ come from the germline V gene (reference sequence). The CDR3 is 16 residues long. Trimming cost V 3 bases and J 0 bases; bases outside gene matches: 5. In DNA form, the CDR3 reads TGTGCCAGCAGCTTCCGACAGGGGTCTAGCACAGATACGCAGTATTTT. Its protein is CASSFRQGSSTDTQYF.

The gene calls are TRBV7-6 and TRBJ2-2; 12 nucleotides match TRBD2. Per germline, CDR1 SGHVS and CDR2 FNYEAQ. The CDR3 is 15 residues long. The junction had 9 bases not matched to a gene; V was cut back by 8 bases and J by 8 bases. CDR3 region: CASQETSGRVGELFF. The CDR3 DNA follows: TGTGCCAGCCAAGAGACTAGCGGGAGAGTTGGGGAGCTGTTTTTT.

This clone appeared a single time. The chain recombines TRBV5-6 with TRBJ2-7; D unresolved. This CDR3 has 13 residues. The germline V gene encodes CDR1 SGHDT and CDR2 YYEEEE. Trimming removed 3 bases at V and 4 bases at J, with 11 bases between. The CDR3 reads CASSSIRRYEQYF. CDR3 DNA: TGTGCCAGCAGCTCAATTCGCCGGTACGAGCAGTACTTC.

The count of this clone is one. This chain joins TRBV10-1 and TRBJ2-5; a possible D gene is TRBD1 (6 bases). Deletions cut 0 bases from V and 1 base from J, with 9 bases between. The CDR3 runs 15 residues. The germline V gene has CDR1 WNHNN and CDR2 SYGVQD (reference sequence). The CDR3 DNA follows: TGCGCCAGCAGTGAGTCGCTAGGGGGCCAAGAGACCCAGTACTTC. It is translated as CASSESLGGQETQYF.

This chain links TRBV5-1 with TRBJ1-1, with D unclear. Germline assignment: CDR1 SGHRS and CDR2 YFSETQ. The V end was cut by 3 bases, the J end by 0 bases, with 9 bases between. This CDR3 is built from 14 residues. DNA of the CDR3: TGCGCCAGCAGCTCCCCGTTTATGAACACTGAAGCTTTCTTT. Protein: CASSSPFMNTEAFF.

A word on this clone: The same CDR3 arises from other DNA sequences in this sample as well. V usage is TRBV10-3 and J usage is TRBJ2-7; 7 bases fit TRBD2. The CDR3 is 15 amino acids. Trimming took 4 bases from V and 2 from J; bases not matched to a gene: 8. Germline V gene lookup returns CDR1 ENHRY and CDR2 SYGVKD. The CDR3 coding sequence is TGTGCCATCAGTGGGGGGGGGAGGGCCCCCTACGAGCAGTACTTC. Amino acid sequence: CAISGGGRAPYEQYF.

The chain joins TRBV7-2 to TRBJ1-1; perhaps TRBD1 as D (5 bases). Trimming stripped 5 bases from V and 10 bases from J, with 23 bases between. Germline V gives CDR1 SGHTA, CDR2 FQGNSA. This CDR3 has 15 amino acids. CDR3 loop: CASSPPGPAARRAFF. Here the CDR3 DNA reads TGTGCCAGCAGCCCTCCGGGACCTGCGGCCCGAAGAGCTTTCTTT.

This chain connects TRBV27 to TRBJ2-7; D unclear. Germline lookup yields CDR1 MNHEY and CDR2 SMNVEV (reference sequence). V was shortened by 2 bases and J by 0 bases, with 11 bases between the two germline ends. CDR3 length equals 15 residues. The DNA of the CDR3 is TGTGCCAGCAGTTTACTCCCGGTTAGCTCCTACGAGCAGTACTTC. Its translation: CASSLLPVSSYEQYF.

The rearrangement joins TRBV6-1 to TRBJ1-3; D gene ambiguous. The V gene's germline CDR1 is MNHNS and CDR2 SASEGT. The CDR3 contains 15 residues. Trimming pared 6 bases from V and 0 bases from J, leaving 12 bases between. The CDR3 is CASRIGPDSGNTIYF. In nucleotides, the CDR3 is TGTGCCAGCAGGATCGGACCGGACTCTGGAAACACCATATATTTT.

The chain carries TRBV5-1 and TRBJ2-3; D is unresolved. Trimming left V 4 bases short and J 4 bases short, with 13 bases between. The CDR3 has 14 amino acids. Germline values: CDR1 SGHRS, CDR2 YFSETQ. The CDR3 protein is CASSLRSDADTQYF. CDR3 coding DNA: TGCGCCAGCAGCCTAAGATCTGACGCAGATACGCAGTATTTT.

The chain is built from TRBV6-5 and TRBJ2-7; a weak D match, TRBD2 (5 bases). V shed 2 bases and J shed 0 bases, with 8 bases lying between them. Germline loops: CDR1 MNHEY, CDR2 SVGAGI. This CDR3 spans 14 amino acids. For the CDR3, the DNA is TGTGCCAGCAGTTACGGACTGGGCTCCTACGAGCAGTACTTC. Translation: CASSYGLGSYEQYF.

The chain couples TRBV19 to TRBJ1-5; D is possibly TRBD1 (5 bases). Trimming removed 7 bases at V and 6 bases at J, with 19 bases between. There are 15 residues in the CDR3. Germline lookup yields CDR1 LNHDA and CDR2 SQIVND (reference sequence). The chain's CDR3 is CASTTSGGTGQPQHF. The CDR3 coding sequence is TGTGCCAGTACCACCTCCGGGGGGACCGGTCAGCCCCAGCATTTT. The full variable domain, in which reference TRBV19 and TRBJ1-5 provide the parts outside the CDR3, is DGGITQSPKYLFRKEGQNVTLSCEQNLNHDAMYWYRQDPGQGLRLIYYSQIVNDFQKGDIAEGYSVSREKKESFPLTVTSAQKNPTAFYLCASTTSGGTGQPQHFGDGTRLSIL.

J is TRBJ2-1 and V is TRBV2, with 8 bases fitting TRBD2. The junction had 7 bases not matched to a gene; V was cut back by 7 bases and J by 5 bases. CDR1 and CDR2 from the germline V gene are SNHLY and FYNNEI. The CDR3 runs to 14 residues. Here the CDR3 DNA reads TGTGCCAGCAACTGGATAGCGGGGAACAATGAGCAGTTCTTC. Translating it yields CASNWIAGNNEQFF.

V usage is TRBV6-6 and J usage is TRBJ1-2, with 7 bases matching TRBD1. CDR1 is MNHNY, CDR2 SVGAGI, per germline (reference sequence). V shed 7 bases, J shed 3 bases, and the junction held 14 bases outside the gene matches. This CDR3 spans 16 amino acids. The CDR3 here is CASTARGTAIHYGYTF. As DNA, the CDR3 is TGTGCCAGCACTGCAAGAGGGACAGCCATACACTATGGCTACACCTTC.

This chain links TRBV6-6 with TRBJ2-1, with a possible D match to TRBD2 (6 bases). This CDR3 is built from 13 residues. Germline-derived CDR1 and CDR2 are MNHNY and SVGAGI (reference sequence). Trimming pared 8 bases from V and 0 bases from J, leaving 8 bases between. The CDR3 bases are TGTGCCAGCGCTAGCGACTCCTACAATGAGCAGTTCTTC. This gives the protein CASASDSYNEQFF.

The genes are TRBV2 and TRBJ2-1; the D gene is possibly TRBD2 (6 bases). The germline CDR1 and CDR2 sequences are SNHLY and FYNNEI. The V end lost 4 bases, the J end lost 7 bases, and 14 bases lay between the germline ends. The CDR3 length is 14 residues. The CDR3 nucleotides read TGTGCCAGCAGTGGGGCGGTGGGGGGAAATGAGCAGTTCTTC. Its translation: CASSGAVGGNEQFF.

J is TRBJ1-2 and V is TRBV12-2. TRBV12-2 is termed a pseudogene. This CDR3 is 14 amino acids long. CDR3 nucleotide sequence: TGTGCAAGTCGCTTACCCCGGCCGACTTGGGGCTACACCTTC. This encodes CASRLPRPTWGYTF.

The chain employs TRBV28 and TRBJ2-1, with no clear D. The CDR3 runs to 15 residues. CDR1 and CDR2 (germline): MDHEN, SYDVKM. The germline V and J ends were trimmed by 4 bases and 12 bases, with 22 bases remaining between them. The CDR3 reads CASSSPVTRSPSQFF. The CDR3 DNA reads TGTGCCAGCAGTTCCCCGGTGACCCGATCTCCCTCGCAGTTCTTC. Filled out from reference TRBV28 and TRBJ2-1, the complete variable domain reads DVKVTQSSRYLVKRTGEKVFLECVQDMDHENMFWYRQDPGLGLRLIYFSYDVKMKEKGDIPEGYSVSREKKERFSLILESASTNQTSMYLCASSSPVTRSPSQFFGPGTRLTVL.